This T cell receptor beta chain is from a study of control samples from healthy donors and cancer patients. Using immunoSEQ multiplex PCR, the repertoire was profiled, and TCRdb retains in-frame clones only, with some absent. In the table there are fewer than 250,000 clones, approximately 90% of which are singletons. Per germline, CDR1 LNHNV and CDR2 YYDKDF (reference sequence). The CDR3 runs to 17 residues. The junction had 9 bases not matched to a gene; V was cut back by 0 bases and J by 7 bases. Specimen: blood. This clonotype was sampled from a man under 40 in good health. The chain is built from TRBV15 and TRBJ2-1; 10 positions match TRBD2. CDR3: CATSRDLRAGGLNEQFF. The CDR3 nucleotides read TGTGCCACCAGCAGAGATCTTAGAGCGGGGGGGCTTAATGAGCAGTTCTTC.